These 8 T cell receptor beta chains came from one sample sequenced in a study of cytomegalovirus exposure and HLA in healthy donors. A multiplex PCR was run with 60 Vbeta primers and 13 Jbeta primers. The protocol was immunoSEQ multiplex PCR, while the TCRdb copy is restricted to in-frame clones and leaves out a portion. This table holds approximately 100,000 clones, 79% found once. Sequencing was done on a sample of PBMCs. The receptors derive from a middle-aged woman in good health and CMV-seronegative.

The chain is built from TRBV27 and TRBJ1-4; the D gene is possibly TRBD1 (6 bases). Germline lookup yields CDR1 MNHEY and CDR2 SMNVEV (reference sequence). Trimming stripped 6 bases from V and 8 bases from J, with 19 bases between. The CDR3 consists of 15 residues. Here the CDR3 DNA reads TGTGCCAGCAGCCATAAAAACAGGGTAGAGGAAAAACTGTTTTTT. It codes for CASSHKNRVEEKLFF.

The rearrangement uses TRBV5-4 and TRBJ1-1, with D unresolved. The CDR3 spans 15 residues. Germline V lookup: CDR1 SGHNT, CDR2 YYREEE (reference sequence). V lost 0 bases to trimming and J lost 1 base, with 10 bases between them. The CDR3 DNA follows: TGTGCCAGCAGCTTGGACTATAAACCGAACACTGAAGCTTTCTTT. Residues: CASSLDYKPNTEAFF. Variable domain in full (rest from reference TRBV5-4 and TRBJ1-1): ETGVTQSPTHLIKTRGQQVTLRCSSQSGHNTVSWYQQALGQGPQFIFQYYREEENGRGNFPPRFSGLQFPNYSSELNVNALELDDSALYLCASSLDYKPNTEAFFGQGTRLTVV.

The chain uses TRBV9 and TRBJ1-1, with a tentative D call TRBD1 (6 bases). Germline-derived CDR1 and CDR2 are SGDLS and YYNGEE. The V gene lost 6 bases and the J gene lost 0 bases, with 18 bases spanning the gap. This CDR3 comprises 16 residues. CDR3 in DNA: TGTGCCAGCACCATAGATCCGGGACACTTGAACACTGAAGCTTTCTTT. Translated: CASTIDPGHLNTEAFF.

This rearrangement joins TRBV29-1 to TRBJ2-1; D may be TRBD1 (6 bases). V lost 7 bases and J 1 base, leaving 14 bases between the germline ends. The V gene's germline CDR1 is SQVTM and CDR2 ANQGSEA. The CDR3 sequence is 14 residues long. CDR3: CSADNGQSYNEQFF. DNA of the CDR3: TGCAGCGCTGACAACGGACAGTCCTACAATGAGCAGTTCTTC.

The chain is built from TRBV5-4 and TRBJ2-5, with D perhaps matching TRBD1 (5 bases). V was clipped by 4 bases and J by 5 bases, with 18 bases between them. Germline assignment: CDR1 SGHNT and CDR2 YYREEE (reference sequence). The CDR3 length is 15 residues. The chain's CDR3 is CASSRNTGQTETQYF. As DNA, the CDR3 is TGTGCCAGCAGCCGCAACACCGGACAAACGGAGACCCAGTACTTC.

The CDR3 here is CASSYSIGERGNEQFF. CDR3 bases: TGTGCCAGCAGTTACTCGATAGGAGAGCGGGGAAATGAGCAGTTCTTC. This chain connects TRBV6-5 to TRBJ2-1, with 7 bases that match TRBD2. Germline-derived CDR1 and CDR2 are MNHEY and SVGAGI. The CDR3 consists of 16 residues. After removal of 0 bases from V and 7 bases from J, the junction contained 9 bases not matched to a gene.

DNA of the CDR3: TGTGCCAGCAGGTCTCTTAGGGAGGCAGGGTTTGAAAAACTGTTTTTT. Translation gives CASRSLREAGFEKLFF. The gene calls are TRBV27 and TRBJ1-4, with a possible D match to TRBD1 (5 bases). V shed 6 bases and J shed 7 bases, with 21 bases lying between them. CDR3 length: 16 residues. Per the germline V gene, CDR1 is MNHEY and CDR2 is SMNVEV (reference sequence).

DNA for the CDR3: TGTGCCAGCGGGGCTAGCGGATCCTACGAGCAGTACTTC. As protein: CASGASGSYEQYF. The chain links TRBV7-9 to TRBJ2-7, with 7 bases identical to TRBD2. CDR3 length: 13 residues. V trimming: 8 bases; J trimming: 1 base; junction bases outside the gene matches: 5. CDR1 and CDR2 (germline): SEHNR, FQNEAQ (reference sequence).